The clone carrying this T cell receptor (beta chain) has a handful of counts. This entry belongs to a study of patients and donors after allogeneic stem cell transplantation. TCRdb processed the RT-PCR reads anew with MiXCR; each CDR3 protein has one entry. Of some 960,000 distinct CDR3 sequences in the sample, 18% were seen once. The sample comprised blood, either unsorted or a sorted T cell fraction (not recorded which). This receptor was taken from a human donor who was either an allogeneic HSCT recipient or a stem cell or donor lymphocyte infusion donor (not recorded which). It is not recorded whose cells these are; they may come from a transplant donor.

The CDR3 spells CASSLATKDQPQHF. The CDR3 DNA sequence: TGTGCCAGCAGCTTAGCTACGAAAGATCAGCCCCAGCATTTT. This chain connects TRBV7-2 to TRBJ1-5; D unresolved. CDR3 length equals 14 residues. Trimming stripped 0 bases from V and 5 bases from J, with 8 bases between. Per germline, CDR1 SGHTA and CDR2 FQGNSA.